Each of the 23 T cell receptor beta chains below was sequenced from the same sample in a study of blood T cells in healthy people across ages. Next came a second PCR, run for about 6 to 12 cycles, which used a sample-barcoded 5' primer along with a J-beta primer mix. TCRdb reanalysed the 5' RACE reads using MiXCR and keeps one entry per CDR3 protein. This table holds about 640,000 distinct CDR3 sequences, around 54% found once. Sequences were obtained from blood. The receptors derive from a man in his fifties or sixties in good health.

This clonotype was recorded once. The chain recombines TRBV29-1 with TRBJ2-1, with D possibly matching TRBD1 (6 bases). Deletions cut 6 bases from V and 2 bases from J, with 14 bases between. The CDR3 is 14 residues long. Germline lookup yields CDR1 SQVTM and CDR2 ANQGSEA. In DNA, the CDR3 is TGCAGCGTGAAAACTAGGGGGACCTACAATGAGCAGTTCTTC. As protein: CSVKTRGTYNEQFF.

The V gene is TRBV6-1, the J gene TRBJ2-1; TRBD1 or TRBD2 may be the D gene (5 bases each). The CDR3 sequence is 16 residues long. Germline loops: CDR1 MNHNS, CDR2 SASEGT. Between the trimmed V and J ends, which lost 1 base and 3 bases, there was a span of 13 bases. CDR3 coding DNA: TGTGCCAGCAGTGAAGAGATGGGACCCCTCTACAATGAGCAGTTCTTC. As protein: CASSEEMGPLYNEQFF.

The CDR3 region is CASSLDGGIGTEAFF. The CDR3 DNA is TGCGCCAGCAGCTTGGATGGGGGTATCGGCACTGAAGCTTTCTTT. This sequence joins TRBV5-1 and TRBJ1-1, with a possible D match to TRBD1 (5 bases). Germline CDR1 reads SGHRS; CDR2 reads YFSETQ. The CDR3 length is 15 residues. V shed 0 bases and J shed 4 bases, with 13 bases lying between them.

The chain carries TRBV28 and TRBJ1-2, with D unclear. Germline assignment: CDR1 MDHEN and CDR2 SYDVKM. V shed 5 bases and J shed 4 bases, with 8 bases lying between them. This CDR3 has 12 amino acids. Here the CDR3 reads CASSPNSYGYTF. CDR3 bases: TGTGCCAGCAGTCCGAACAGCTATGGCTACACCTTC.

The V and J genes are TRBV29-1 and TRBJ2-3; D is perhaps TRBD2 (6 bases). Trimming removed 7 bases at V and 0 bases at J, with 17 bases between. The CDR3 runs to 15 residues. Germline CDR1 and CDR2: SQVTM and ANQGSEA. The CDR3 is CSAGVAAVSTDTQYF. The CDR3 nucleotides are TGCAGCGCTGGAGTAGCGGCGGTGAGCACAGATACGCAGTATTTT.

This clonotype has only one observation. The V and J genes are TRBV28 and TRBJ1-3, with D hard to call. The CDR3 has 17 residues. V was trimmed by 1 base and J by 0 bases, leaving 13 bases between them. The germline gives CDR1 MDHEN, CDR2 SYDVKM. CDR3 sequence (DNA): TGTGCCAGCAGTTTATCGCTGGGCAGCATCTCTGGAAACACCATATATTTT. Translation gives CASSLSLGSISGNTIYF.

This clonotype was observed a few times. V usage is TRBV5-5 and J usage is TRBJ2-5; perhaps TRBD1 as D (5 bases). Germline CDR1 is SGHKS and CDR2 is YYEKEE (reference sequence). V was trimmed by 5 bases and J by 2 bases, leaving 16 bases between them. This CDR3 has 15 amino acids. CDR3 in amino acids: CASSPGAGNQETQYF. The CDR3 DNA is TGTGCCAGCAGTCCTGGGGCAGGCAATCAAGAGACCCAGTACTTC.

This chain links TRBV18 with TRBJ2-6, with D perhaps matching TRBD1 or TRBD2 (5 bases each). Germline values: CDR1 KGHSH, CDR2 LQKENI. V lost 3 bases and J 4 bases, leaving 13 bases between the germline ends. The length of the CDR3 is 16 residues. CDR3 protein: CASSPGPAGGANVLTF. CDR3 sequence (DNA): TGTGCCAGCTCACCGGGGCCGGCGGGCGGGGCCAACGTCCTGACTTTC.

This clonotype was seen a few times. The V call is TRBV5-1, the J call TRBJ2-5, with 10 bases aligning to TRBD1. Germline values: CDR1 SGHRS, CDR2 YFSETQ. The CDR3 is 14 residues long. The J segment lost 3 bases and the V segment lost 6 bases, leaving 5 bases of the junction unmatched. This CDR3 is CASNRDRGEETQYF. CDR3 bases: TGCGCCAGCAACCGGGACAGGGGTGAAGAGACCCAGTACTTC.

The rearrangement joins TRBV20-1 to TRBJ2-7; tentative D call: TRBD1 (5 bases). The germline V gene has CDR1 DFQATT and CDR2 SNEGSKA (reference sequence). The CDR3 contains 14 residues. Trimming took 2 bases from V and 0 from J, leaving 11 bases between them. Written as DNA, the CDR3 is TGCAGTGCTAGAAACGCCAGGGCCTCCTACGAGCAGTACTTC. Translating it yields CSARNARASYEQYF.

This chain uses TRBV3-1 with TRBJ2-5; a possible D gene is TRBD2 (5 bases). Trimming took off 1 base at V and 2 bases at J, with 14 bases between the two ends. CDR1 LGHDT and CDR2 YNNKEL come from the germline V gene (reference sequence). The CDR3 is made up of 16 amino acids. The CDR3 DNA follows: TGTGCCAGCAGCCAAGGGTTTAGCGCGATACAAGAGACCCAGTACTTC. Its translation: CASSQGFSAIQETQYF.

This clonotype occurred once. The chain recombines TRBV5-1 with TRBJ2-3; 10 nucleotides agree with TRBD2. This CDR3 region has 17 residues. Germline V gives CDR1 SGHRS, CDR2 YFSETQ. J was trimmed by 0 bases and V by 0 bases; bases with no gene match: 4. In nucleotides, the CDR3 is TGCGCCAGCAGCTTGGTGTCTAGCGGGGGCAGCACAGATACGCAGTATTTT. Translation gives CASSLVSSGGSTDTQYF.

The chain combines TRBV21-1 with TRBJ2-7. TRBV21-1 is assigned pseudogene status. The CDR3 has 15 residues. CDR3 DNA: TGTGCCAGCAGCAAAGAGTGGACCCCGTCCTACGAGCAGTACTTC. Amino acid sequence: CASSKEWTPSYEQYF.

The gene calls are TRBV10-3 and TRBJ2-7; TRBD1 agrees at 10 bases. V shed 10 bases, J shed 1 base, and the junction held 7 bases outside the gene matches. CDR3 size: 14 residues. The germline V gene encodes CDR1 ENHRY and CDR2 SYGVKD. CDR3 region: CATRMGQGSYEQYF. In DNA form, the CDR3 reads TGTGCCACCCGGATGGGACAGGGGTCCTACGAGCAGTACTTC.

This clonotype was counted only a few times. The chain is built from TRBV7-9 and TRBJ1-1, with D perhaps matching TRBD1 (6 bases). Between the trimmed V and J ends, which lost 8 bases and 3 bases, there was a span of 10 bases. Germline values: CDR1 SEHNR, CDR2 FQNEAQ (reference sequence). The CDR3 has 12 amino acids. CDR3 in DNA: TGTGCCAGCGGACAGTGGGACACTGAAGCTTTCTTT. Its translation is CASGQWDTEAFF.

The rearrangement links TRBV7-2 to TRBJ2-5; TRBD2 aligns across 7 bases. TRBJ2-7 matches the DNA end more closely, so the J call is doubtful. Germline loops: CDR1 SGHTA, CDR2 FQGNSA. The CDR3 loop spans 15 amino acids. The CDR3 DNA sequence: TGTGCCAGCAGCCAAGGAAGCGGGAACTCCTACGAGCAGTACTTC. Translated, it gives CASSQGSGNSYEQYF.

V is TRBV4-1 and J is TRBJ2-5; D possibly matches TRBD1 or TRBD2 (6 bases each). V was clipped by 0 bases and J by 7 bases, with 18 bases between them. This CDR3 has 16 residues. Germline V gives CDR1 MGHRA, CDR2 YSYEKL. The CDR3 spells CASSQDLGGPPRTQYF. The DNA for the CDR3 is TGCGCCAGCAGCCAAGATTTGGGGGGCCCTCCAAGGACCCAGTACTTC.

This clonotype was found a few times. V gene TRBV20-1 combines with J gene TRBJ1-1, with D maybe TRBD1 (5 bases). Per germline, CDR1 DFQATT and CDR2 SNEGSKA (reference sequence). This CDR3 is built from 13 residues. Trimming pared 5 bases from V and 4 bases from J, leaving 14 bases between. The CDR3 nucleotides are TGCAGTGCTCCCGGAGGAGGGGCCACTGAAGCTTTCTTT. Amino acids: CSAPGGGATEAFF.

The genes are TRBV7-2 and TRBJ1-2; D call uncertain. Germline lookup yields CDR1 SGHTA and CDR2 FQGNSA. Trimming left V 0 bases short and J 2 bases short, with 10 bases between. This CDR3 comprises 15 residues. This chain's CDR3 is CASSLAAPGNYGYTF. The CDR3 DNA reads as TGTGCCAGCAGCTTAGCGGCCCCGGGGAACTATGGCTACACCTTC. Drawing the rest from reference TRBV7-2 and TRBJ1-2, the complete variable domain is GAGVSQSPSNKVTEKGKDVELRCDPISGHTALYWYRQSLGQGLEFLIYFQGNSAPDKSGLPSDRFSAERTGGSVSTLTIQRTQQEDSAVYLCASSLAAPGNYGYTFGSGTRLTVV.

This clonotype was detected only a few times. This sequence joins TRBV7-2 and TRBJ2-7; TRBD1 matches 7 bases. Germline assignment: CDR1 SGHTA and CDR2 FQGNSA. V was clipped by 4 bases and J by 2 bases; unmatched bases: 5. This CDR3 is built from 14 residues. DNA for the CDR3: TGTGCCAGCAGCTACACAGGGGTTCCCTACGAGCAGTACTTC. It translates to CASSYTGVPYEQYF.

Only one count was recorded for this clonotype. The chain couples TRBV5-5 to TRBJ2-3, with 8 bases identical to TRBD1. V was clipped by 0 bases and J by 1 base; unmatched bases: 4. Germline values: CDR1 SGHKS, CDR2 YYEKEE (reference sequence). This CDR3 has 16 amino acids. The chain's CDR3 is CASSLGTGYGTDTQYF. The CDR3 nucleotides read TGTGCCAGCAGCTTGGGGACAGGGTACGGCACAGATACGCAGTATTTT.

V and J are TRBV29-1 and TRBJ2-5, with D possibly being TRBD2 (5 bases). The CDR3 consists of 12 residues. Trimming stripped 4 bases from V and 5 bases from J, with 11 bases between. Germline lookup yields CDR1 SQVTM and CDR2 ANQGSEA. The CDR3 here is CSVVLARETQYF. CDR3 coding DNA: TGCAGCGTTGTCCTAGCTCGGGAGACCCAGTACTTC.

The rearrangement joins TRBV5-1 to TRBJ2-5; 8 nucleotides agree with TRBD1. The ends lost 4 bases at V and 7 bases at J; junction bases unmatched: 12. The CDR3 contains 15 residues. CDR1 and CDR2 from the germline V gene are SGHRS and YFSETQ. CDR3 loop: CASSPGQGAGLTQYF. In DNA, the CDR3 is TGCGCCAGCAGCCCAGGACAGGGAGCCGGGTTGACCCAGTACTTC.